This passage covers 26 T cell receptor beta chains from one sample sequenced in a study of blood T cell repertoires in COVID-19 (dated by TCRdb to about 2020). Receptor amplification or capture employed the immunoSEQ multiplex PCR assay. TCRdb retrieved this table from immuneACCESS and kept in-frame rearrangements only. Not all clones are present; in checked studies, unresolved V genes account for under half, and no reason is known for the remainder. Counted in this sample were under 200,000 clones; around 82% of them appeared once. The ten most abundant clones make up about a sixth of the sample. The material sequenced was PBMCs or T cells enriched from blood (not recorded which). The receptors were gathered from a man in his sixties who had recovered from COVID-19.

The chain recombines TRBV7-2 with TRBJ2-1, with 9 bases aligning to TRBD2. Germline V gene data show CDR1 as SGHTA and CDR2 as FQGNSA. This CDR3 is built from 14 residues. With 3 bases clipped from V and 8 bases from J, the junction kept 5 bases outside the gene matches. CDR3 nucleotide sequence: TGTGCCAGCAGCTTGGCGGGAGGGCCCGATGAGCAGTTCTTC. Translation gives CASSLAGGPDEQFF. Filled out from reference TRBV7-2 and TRBJ2-1, the complete variable domain reads GAGVSQSPSNKVTEKGKDVELRCDPISGHTALYWYRQSLGQGLEFLIYFQGNSAPDKSGLPSDRFSAERTGGSVSTLTIQRTQQEDSAVYLCASSLAGGPDEQFFGPGTRLTVL.

This clone was picked up a small number of times. The chain links TRBV3-1 (or the pseudogene TRBV3-2) to TRBJ1-4, with TRBD1 identical over 9 bases. V lost 4 bases, J lost 5 bases, and 5 bases stayed unmatched. The CDR3 extends over 15 amino acids. Germline assignment: CDR1 LGHDT and CDR2 YNNKEL (reference sequence). The CDR3 nucleotides are TGTGCCAGCAGCCCTCCGGACAGGGGAAATGAAAAACTGTTTTTT. Its translation: CASSPPDRGNEKLFF.

The rearrangement links TRBV2 to TRBJ1-2; D perhaps matches TRBD1 (5 bases). The CDR3 has 13 amino acids. The ends were cut back, 2 bases at V and 8 bases at J, with 12 bases in the middle. Germline V gene data show CDR1 as SNHLY and CDR2 as FYNNEI. This CDR3 is CASSESRTLGYTF. CDR3 in DNA: TGTGCCAGCAGTGAATCCCGGACATTGGGCTACACCTTC.

The chain joins TRBV28 to TRBJ1-1; possible D gene TRBD1, 5 bases. The V end was cut by 7 bases, the J end by 3 bases, with 18 bases between. Germline V CDR1 and CDR2: MDHEN, SYDVKM. The CDR3 loop spans 15 amino acids. The CDR3 is CASTYLPSRDTEAFF. The DNA for the CDR3 is TGTGCCAGCACCTACCTTCCCTCCAGGGACACTGAAGCTTTCTTT.

The chain couples TRBV13 to TRBJ2-2; 7 bases match TRBD1. CDR1 PRHDT and CDR2 FYEKMQ come from the germline V gene (reference sequence). The V segment lost 4 bases and the J segment 5 bases; nucleotides outside the gene matches: 4. The CDR3 contains 14 residues. CDR3 residues: CASSSTGRTGELFF. The DNA for the CDR3 is TGTGCCAGCAGCTCGACAGGGCGAACCGGGGAGCTGTTTTTT.

This clone was observed a single time. This chain links TRBV14 with TRBJ1-1; 9 positions agree with TRBD1. Germline V gives CDR1 SGHDN, CDR2 FVKESK. This CDR3 is built from 16 residues. J was trimmed by 0 bases and V by 4 bases; bases with no gene match: 6. The CDR3 sequence is CASSLDRGVVNTEAFF. CDR3 sequence (DNA): TGTGCCAGCAGCCTCGACAGGGGGGTGGTGAACACTGAAGCTTTCTTT.

This chain uses TRBV19 with TRBJ1-5; 8 nucleotides align to TRBD1. This CDR3 contains 13 residues. Germline-derived CDR1 and CDR2 are LNHDA and SQIVND (reference sequence). V dropped 7 bases and J dropped 6; count of bases not matched to a gene: 5. CDR3 residues: CASNGQGFQPQHF. In DNA form, the CDR3 reads TGTGCCAGTAATGGACAGGGCTTTCAGCCCCAGCATTTT.

The chain is built from TRBV19 and TRBJ1-1; the D gene is possibly TRBD1 (5 bases). The V and J ends lost 4 bases and 5 bases respectively, with 17 bases between them. This CDR3 region has 15 residues. Germline V gene sequence: CDR1 LNHDA, CDR2 SQIVND (reference sequence). As DNA, the CDR3 is TGTGCCAGTAGTACCCCGGGCCCTGGGGGGACTGAAGCTTTCTTT. Protein product: CASSTPGPGGTEAFF.

The V call is TRBV21-1, the J call TRBJ2-7; TRBD1 is the table's D call and was not checked against the DNA. TRBV21-1 is shown as a pseudogene. The CDR3 totals 13 residues. The CDR3 DNA sequence: TGTGCCTCCTCCGGCACAGGGAACGGCGAGCAGTACTTC. Translating it yields CASSGTGNGEQYF.

This clone showed up just once. This rearrangement joins TRBV7-8 to TRBJ1-6, with TRBD1 matching over 10 bases. Germline V gene data show CDR1 as SGHVS and CDR2 as FQNEAQ. The CDR3 extends over 17 amino acids. V was pared by 4 bases and J by 9 bases, with 12 bases of the junction left unmatched. Here the CDR3 reads CASSYYDRGLLGSPLHF. CDR3 nucleotides: TGTGCCAGCAGCTACTATGACAGGGGGCTTTTAGGTTCACCCCTCCACTTT.

The chain carries TRBV29-1 and TRBJ2-3; possible D gene TRBD2, 7 bases. Trimming stripped 6 bases from V and 3 bases from J, with 22 bases between. This CDR3 region has 16 residues. Germline V CDR1 and CDR2: SQVTM, ANQGSEA. The CDR3 DNA is TGCAGCGTGACGCGGGGGCCTGTCCTAGGAACAGATACGCAGTATTTT. Translated: CSVTRGPVLGTDTQYF.

This clone appeared a few times. The chain combines TRBV14 with TRBJ2-1, with a weak D call TRBD1 (6 bases). Germline V gene lookup returns CDR1 SGHDN and CDR2 FVKESK. The CDR3 spans 20 residues. Trimming took off 4 bases at V and 0 bases at J, with 25 bases between the two ends. This CDR3 reads CASSPTKRQAQRSSYNEQFF. CDR3 in DNA: TGTGCCAGCAGCCCCACAAAAAGACAGGCCCAGAGAAGCTCCTACAATGAGCAGTTCTTC.

The chain links TRBV10-3 to TRBJ1-6; 7 positions match TRBD1. Germline values: CDR1 ENHRY, CDR2 SYGVKD. Trimming took 1 base from V and 10 from J; bases not matched to a gene: 13. This CDR3 is built from 17 residues. Here the CDR3 reads CAISEFPGGHTGSPLHF. The DNA for the CDR3 is TGTGCCATCAGTGAGTTCCCAGGGGGACATACGGGGTCACCCCTCCACTTT.

J is TRBJ2-7 and V is TRBV7-9, with D perhaps TRBD1 (5 bases). Germline V lookup: CDR1 SEHNR, CDR2 FQNEAQ (reference sequence). The V end lost 4 bases, the J end lost 4 bases, and 23 bases lay between the germline ends. This CDR3 has 17 residues. This chain's CDR3 is CASSSRQMTEAWYEQYF. CDR3 nucleotides: TGTGCCAGCAGCTCCCGGCAGATGACAGAAGCATGGTACGAGCAGTACTTC.

This chain connects TRBV20-1 to TRBJ2-3, with 9 bases aligning to TRBD2. V lost 3 bases, J lost 4 bases, and 11 bases stayed unmatched. The CDR3 consists of 16 residues. Germline V gene data show CDR1 as DFQATT and CDR2 as SNEGSKA (reference sequence). CDR3 bases: TGCAGTGCTAGTGGCCCTGGCGGGAGGGGAGCAGATACGCAGTATTTT. This gives the protein CSASGPGGRGADTQYF.

The chain joins TRBV9 to TRBJ2-1; D perhaps matches TRBD1 (7 bases). Trimming removed 0 bases from V and 2 bases from J, with 12 bases in between. Per the germline V gene, CDR1 is SGDLS and CDR2 is YYNGEE. The CDR3 length is 16 residues. The CDR3 DNA sequence: TGTGCCAGCAGCGTAGGCTCAGGGGGGACCTACAATGAGCAGTTCTTC. This codes for CASSVGSGGTYNEQFF.

The chain joins TRBV3-1 (or the pseudogene TRBV3-2) to TRBJ1-4; 10 nucleotides match TRBD1. Per germline, CDR1 LGHDT and CDR2 YNNKEL (reference sequence). The CDR3 is 15 residues long. V dropped 6 bases and J dropped 4; count of bases not matched to a gene: 5. Here the CDR3 reads CASSNGDRGNEKLFF. The DNA for the CDR3 is TGTGCCAGCAGTAATGGGGACAGGGGTAATGAAAAACTGTTTTTT.

This clone came up once. The chain carries TRBV5-1 and TRBJ2-7; 9 bases are a match to TRBD1. The V segment lost 0 bases and the J segment 5 bases; nucleotides outside the gene matches: 6. This CDR3 comprises 15 residues. Germline values: CDR1 SGHRS, CDR2 YFSETQ. The CDR3 DNA is TGCGCCAGCAGCTTGGTTCGGGACAGGGTCCACGAGCAGTACTTC. It specifies CASSLVRDRVHEQYF. The whole variable domain, remainder taken from reference TRBV5-1 and TRBJ2-7, is KAGVTQTPRYLIKTRGQQVTLSCSPISGHRSVSWYQQTPGQGLQFLFEYFSETQRNKGNFPGRFSGRQFSNSRSEMNVSTLELGDSALYLCASSLVRDRVHEQYFGPGTRLTVT.

The rearrangement links TRBV6-5 to TRBJ1-6; a weak D match, TRBD1 (5 bases). V lost 4 bases to trimming and J lost 9 bases, with 19 bases between them. The CDR3 is made up of 16 amino acids. Per germline, CDR1 MNHEY and CDR2 SVGAGI. In DNA form, the CDR3 reads TGTGCCAGCAGTTTCCAGGGAGGGGATAGAAGTTCACCCCTCCACTTT. It encodes CASSFQGGDRSSPLHF.

This clone was counted between two and nine times. This chain joins TRBV2 and TRBJ2-2; no definite D call. Germline CDR1 and CDR2: SNHLY and FYNNEI. V was trimmed by 3 bases and J by 5 bases, leaving 10 bases between them. The CDR3 length is 14 residues. The CDR3 protein is CASSERLITGELFF. In nucleotides, the CDR3 is TGTGCCAGCAGTGAGAGACTCATAACCGGGGAGCTGTTTTTT.

The rearrangement uses TRBV5-1 and TRBJ1-6; 8 bases match TRBD1. CDR1 and CDR2 from the germline V gene are SGHRS and YFSETQ. Trimming took 1 base from V and 6 from J; bases not matched to a gene: 9. This CDR3 comprises 17 residues. CDR3 sequence: CASSLYFTGQGNSPLHF. CDR3 DNA: TGCGCCAGCAGCTTGTATTTTACAGGACAGGGTAATTCACCCCTCCACTTT.

J is TRBJ2-1 and V is TRBV19; 7 nucleotides align to TRBD1. The junction had 8 bases not matched to a gene; V was cut back by 1 base and J by 8 bases. The CDR3 has 15 residues. Germline V lookup: CDR1 LNHDA, CDR2 SQIVND (reference sequence). CDR3 sequence reads: CASSIVVGRGYEQFF. CDR3 DNA: TGTGCCAGTAGTATAGTAGTCGGCAGGGGGTATGAGCAGTTCTTC.

V and J are TRBV10-3 and TRBJ2-1; weak D call: TRBD1 (8 bases). V was shortened by 9 bases and J by 8 bases, with 20 bases between the two germline ends. There are 14 residues in the CDR3. CDR1 and CDR2 (germline): ENHRY, SYGVKD. CDR3 sequence: CAIGDYLQGDEQFF. For the CDR3, the DNA is TGTGCCATTGGGGACTACCTACAGGGGGATGAGCAGTTCTTC.

This clone has just a few counts. The chain recombines TRBV7-2 with TRBJ2-7, with 7 positions matching TRBD1. This CDR3 is built from 12 residues. Trimming cost V 4 bases and J 4 bases; bases outside gene matches: 1. The germline gives CDR1 SGHTA, CDR2 FQGNSA. DNA for the CDR3: TGTGCCAGCAGCTCGGGACAGTACGAGCAGTACTTC. Translated: CASSSGQYEQYF.

The V gene is TRBV2, the J gene TRBJ2-2, with 7 positions matching TRBD2. Germline V gene data show CDR1 as SNHLY and CDR2 as FYNNEI. The V segment lost 6 bases and the J segment 6 bases; nucleotides outside the gene matches: 7. This CDR3 comprises 14 residues. In nucleotides, the CDR3 is TGTGCCAGCAGGGACGGGAGGCACGCCGGGGAGCTGTTTTTT. It codes for CASRDGRHAGELFF.

The chain links TRBV29-1 to TRBJ1-2; no firm D call. Germline V gene data show CDR1 as SQVTM and CDR2 as ANQGSEA. The CDR3 contains 13 residues. Deletions cut 6 bases from V and 3 bases from J, with 14 bases between. The CDR3 here is CSVEDLRDYGYTF. The DNA for the CDR3 is TGCAGCGTCGAGGATCTGAGGGACTATGGCTACACCTTC.